The 6 T cell receptor beta chains reported below all come from one sample, sequenced in a study of T cells and Merkel cell carcinoma outcomes. This table comes from immunoSEQ multiplex PCR, and its TCRdb copy is limited to in-frame clones, with some not included. The sample includes some 14,000 clones, roughly 90% of them seen just once. Sequences were obtained from tumor tissue from Merkel cell carcinoma. These receptor sequences come from a human donor with Merkel cell carcinoma.

The chain carries TRBV29-1 and TRBJ1-3; no firm D call. This CDR3 contains 11 residues. The germline V and J ends were trimmed by 4 bases and 8 bases, with 9 bases remaining between them. Germline CDR1 SQVTM, CDR2 ANQGSEA. In DNA form, the CDR3 reads TGCAGCGTTGTTTCGAGATACACCATATATTTT. Its translation is CSVVSRYTIYF.

The CDR3 region is CASSPRTPTQYF. CDR3 in DNA: TGTGCCAGCAGCCCCCGCACGCCCACGCAGTATTTT. The chain links TRBV7-2 to TRBJ2-3; D gene uncertain. There are 12 residues in the CDR3. Trimming left V 5 bases short and J 9 bases short, with 12 bases between. Per germline, CDR1 SGHTA and CDR2 FQGNSA.

This clone came up once. This sequence joins TRBV28 and TRBJ2-5; maybe TRBD2 (6 bases). The CDR3 totals 12 residues. Trimming shortened V by 9 bases and J by 4 bases, and 12 bases separated the two germline ends. Germline CDR1 reads MDHEN; CDR2 reads SYDVKM. CDR3 loop: CASSGGLETQYF. CDR3 in DNA: TGTGCCAGTAGCGGTGGCTTAGAGACCCAGTACTTC. The variable domain in full, completed from reference TRBV28 and TRBJ2-5, reads DVKVTQSSRYLVKRTGEKVFLECVQDMDHENMFWYRQDPGLGLRLIYFSYDVKMKEKGDIPEGYSVSREKKERFSLILESASTNQTSMYLCASSGGLETQYFGPGTRLLVL.

The V and J genes are TRBV11-1 and TRBJ1-1; possible D gene TRBD1, 5 bases. Trimming removed 5 bases from V and 3 bases from J, with 13 bases in between. Germline V lookup: CDR1 SGHAT, CDR2 FQDESV (reference sequence). There are 14 residues in the CDR3. Here the CDR3 reads CASSPPGGYTEAFF. The CDR3 region has the DNA TGTGCCAGCAGCCCCCCGGGGGGGTACACTGAAGCTTTCTTT.

For this clone: A junction end diverges from the germline sequence, so it may reflect a read error. J is TRBJ2-3 and V is TRBV30; TRBD1 aligns across 8 bases. This CDR3 is 14 amino acids long. CDR1 GTSNPN and CDR2 SVGIG come from the germline V gene (reference sequence). The CDR3: CAWSGQGRTDMQYF. The CDR3 nucleotides are TGTGCCTGGAGTGGACAGGGGAGGACAGATATGCAGTATTTT.

The chain employs TRBV18 and TRBJ1-3, with a weak D call TRBD1 (6 bases). The V end was cut by 3 bases, the J end by 4 bases, with 16 bases between. Germline CDR1 is KGHSH and CDR2 is LQKENI. The CDR3 runs to 16 residues. Written as DNA, the CDR3 is TGTGCCAGCTCACCCTCATCACAGGGAGCAGGAAACACCATATATTTT. Translation: CASSPSSQGAGNTIYF.